A single TCR beta chain is shown here with its context. Its antigen is not identified. The V gene lost 3 bases and the J gene lost 2 bases, with 32 bases spanning the gap. The CDR3 totals 21 residues. Germline V gives CDR1 LGHNT, CDR2 FRNRAP. This record belongs to a study of human thymus T cells. The study, taken as a whole, reports: Highly overlapping thymic repertoires in unrelated individuals were reported by related research. Blood and thymic repertoires both appeared biased in V and J gene usage.

Produced via immunoSEQ multiplex PCR; TCRdb's table is partial and in-frame only. The repertoire holds 65,000 to 90,000 clones, with 95% as singletons. Corrective heart surgery yielded resections, and these provided the thymus tissue. All donors were healthy Finnish infants who were undergoing corrective surgery to treat congenital heart defects. Input material: thymus tissue. V is TRBV12-5 and J is TRBJ2-7; tentative D call: TRBD1 (5 bases). This receptor was obtained from a girl younger than two with a congenital heart defect but otherwise immunologically healthy. CDR3 loop: CASGFSTNAWGVGKGAYEQYF. The CDR3, as DNA: TGTGCTAGTGGTTTCTCCACAAACGCTTGGGGCGTGGGGAAAGGGGCCTACGAGCAGTACTTC.